Presented here are 24 T cell receptor beta chains from one specimen sequenced in a study of PD-L1 blockade in urothelial cancer. The table came from immunoSEQ multiplex PCR; TCRdb's copy has only in-frame clones and leaves some out. Of 41,000 or so clones in the sample, about four fifths were seen once. Sequencing used PBMCs, obtained around atezolizumab (anti-PD-L1) treatment. All receptors derive from a man aged 55 to 70 with urothelial cancer.

This clone was counted once. The genes are TRBV6-6 and TRBJ2-2; TRBD1 aligns across 8 bases. CDR3 length equals 15 residues. Losses at the gene ends were 5 bases for V and 6 bases for J; bases not matched to a gene: 8. From germline, CDR1 is MNHNY and CDR2 SVGAGI (reference sequence). CDR3 sequence: CASSRQGANSGELFF. CDR3 DNA sequence: TGTGCCAGCAGTCGGCAGGGGGCGAATTCCGGGGAGCTGTTTTTT.

The chain carries TRBV18 and TRBJ1-1, with 7 bases fitting TRBD1. The germline V gene has CDR1 KGHSH and CDR2 LQKENI. The junction had 8 bases not matched to a gene; V was cut back by 4 bases and J by 3 bases. This CDR3 contains 15 residues. The CDR3 loop is CASSRRTGDDTEAFF. CDR3 bases: TGTGCCAGCTCACGCCGAACAGGGGATGACACTGAAGCTTTCTTT.

This clone was observed a few times. The genes are TRBV18 and TRBJ1-2; no reliable D call. V lost 2 bases to trimming and J lost 7 bases, with 11 bases between them. Germline CDR1 reads KGHSH; CDR2 reads LQKENI. The CDR3 is 13 residues long. DNA for the CDR3: TGTGCCAGCTCACCAACGGGATGGTTTGGCTACACCTTC. Encoded protein: CASSPTGWFGYTF. Together with reference TRBV18 and TRBJ1-2, the CDR3 gives the full variable domain: NAGVMQNPRHLVRRRGQEARLRCSPMKGHSHVYWYRQLPEEGLKFMVYLQKENIIDESGMPKERFSAEFPKEGPSILRIQQVVRGDSAAYFCASSPTGWFGYTFGSGTRLTVV.

The CDR3 reads CASSLSSGDEQYF. The CDR3 coding sequence is TGTGCCAGCTCATTATCTTCTGGAGACGAGCAGTACTTC. V gene TRBV18 combines with J gene TRBJ2-7; D unresolved. Germline V gene lookup returns CDR1 KGHSH and CDR2 LQKENI. This CDR3 has 13 residues. V was clipped by 5 bases and J by 5 bases, with 13 bases between them.

The table lists this clone with a few counts. The rearrangement joins TRBV10-3 to TRBJ1-6; D remains ambiguous. CDR1 ENHRY and CDR2 SYGVKD come from the germline V gene. The CDR3 contains 14 residues. With 2 bases removed from V and 14 bases from J, the gap between germline ends came to 16 bases. DNA of the CDR3: TGTGCCATCAGTGAGAACAGCCTCCCTTCGGCCCTCCACTTT. Translation gives CAISENSLPSALHF.

The rearrangement joins TRBV30 to TRBJ2-7; D might be TRBD2 (7 bases). CDR3 length equals 17 residues. Trimming stripped 0 bases from V and 7 bases from J, with 25 bases between. Germline V CDR1 and CDR2: GTSNPN, SVGIG (reference sequence). The CDR3 DNA reads TGTGCCTGGAGTGTACAAGTTAGGGGGGGGTCCCGCCATGAGCAGTACTTC. Encoded protein: CAWSVQVRGGSRHEQYF.

The V gene is TRBV7-9, the J gene TRBJ1-2; D is unresolved. The CDR3 is 11 residues long. Trimming stripped 4 bases from V and 9 bases from J, with 9 bases between. The germline V gene has CDR1 SEHNR and CDR2 FQNEAQ (reference sequence). CDR3 in amino acids: CASSSGYSYTF. The DNA of the CDR3 is TGTGCCAGCAGCTCAGGATACAGCTACACCTTC.

This clone was picked up one time. The DNA for the CDR3 is TGTGCCAGCAGCCCGGGACAGGGGAAAACAGATACGCAGTATTTT. Translation: CASSPGQGKTDTQYF. The chain carries TRBV27 and TRBJ2-3; TRBD1 agrees at 10 bases. CDR3 length: 15 amino acids. V was pared by 6 bases and J by 3 bases, with 6 bases of the junction left unmatched. Germline V CDR1 and CDR2: MNHEY, SMNVEV (reference sequence).

V is TRBV2 and J is TRBJ2-7, with TRBD2 as a possible D gene (5 bases). Germline V gene lookup returns CDR1 SNHLY and CDR2 FYNNEI. The CDR3 sequence is 13 residues long. The V end was cut by 8 bases, the J end by 5 bases, with 16 bases between. DNA of the CDR3: TGTGCCAGCCAGAGGGCCCCTGAGGACGAGCAGTACTTC. This gives the protein CASQRAPEDEQYF.

This CDR3 is CASSRQQITNEKLFF. In DNA, the CDR3 is TGTGCCAGCAGCAGACAGCAGATAACTAATGAAAAACTGTTTTTT. V and J are TRBV5-6 and TRBJ1-4, with D maybe TRBD1 (5 bases). The CDR3 is made up of 15 amino acids. The V gene lost 4 bases and the J gene lost 1 base, with 11 bases spanning the gap. Germline values: CDR1 SGHDT, CDR2 YYEEEE.

This clone was seen a handful of times. This rearrangement joins TRBV7-6 to TRBJ2-2; 7 nucleotides agree with TRBD2. Looked up from germline, CDR1 is SGHVS and CDR2 is FNYEAQ. This CDR3 has 15 residues. V shed 1 base and J 4 bases; nucleotides not matched to a gene: 3. Here the CDR3 reads CASSLVGGSTGELFF. CDR3 nucleotide sequence: TGTGCCAGCAGCTTAGTCGGGGGGAGCACCGGGGAGCTGTTTTTT. The full variable domain, in which reference TRBV7-6 and TRBJ2-2 provide the parts outside the CDR3, is GAGVSQSPRYKVTKRGQDVALRCDPISGHVSLYWYRQALGQGPEFLTYFNYEAQQDKSGLPNDRFSAERPEGSISTLTIQRTEQRDSAMYRCASSLVGGSTGELFFGEGSRLTVL.

The chain has TRBV11-2 and TRBJ2-7; D is unresolved. Between the trimmed V and J ends, which lost 1 base and 2 bases, there was a span of 6 bases. Germline CDR1 reads SGHAT; CDR2 reads FQNNGV. The CDR3 sequence is 13 residues long. CDR3 coding DNA: TGTGCCAGCAGCTTAGGCCTAGCCTACGAGCAGTACTTC. Translated: CASSLGLAYEQYF.

This clone was recorded once. V is TRBV29-1 and J is TRBJ1-3, with 7 bases aligning to TRBD1. CDR1 and CDR2 (germline): SQVTM, ANQGSEA. The junction had 7 bases not matched to a gene; V was cut back by 4 bases and J by 4 bases. The CDR3 runs 14 residues. The CDR3 here is CSVASGTEGNTIYF. The CDR3 nucleotides read TGCAGCGTTGCCTCCGGGACAGAAGGAAACACCATATATTTT.

The CDR3 nucleotides are TGTGCCAGCAGCTCACACCGGGACTCTTCTATAGATACGCAGTATTTT. The encoded protein is CASSSHRDSSIDTQYF. The genes are TRBV7-2 and TRBJ2-3, with D perhaps matching TRBD2 (6 bases). The CDR3 spans 16 residues. The V gene lost 4 bases and the J gene lost 5 bases, with 19 bases spanning the gap. Germline-derived CDR1 and CDR2 are SGHTA and FQGNSA.

J is TRBJ2-2 and V is TRBV7-9; 7 positions agree with TRBD1. The CDR3 covers 16 residues. From germline, CDR1 is SEHNR and CDR2 FQNEAQ (reference sequence). The J segment lost 6 bases and the V segment lost 5 bases, leaving 12 bases of the junction unmatched. The CDR3 coding sequence is TGTGCCAGCAGCCTATCCACCACAGGGGATGCCGGGGAGCTGTTTTTT. Translated: CASSLSTTGDAGELFF.

The rearrangement joins TRBV13 to TRBJ2-1; 10 bases agree with TRBD2. Germline loops: CDR1 PRHDT, CDR2 FYEKMQ (reference sequence). There are 13 residues in the CDR3. V trimming: 8 bases; J trimming: 10 bases; junction bases outside the gene matches: 8. DNA of the CDR3: TGTGCCAGCGAACTAGCGGGGCGGCAGGAGCAGTTCTTC. Protein: CASELAGRQEQFF.

The CDR3 loop is CASSLGTGNNQPQHF. The CDR3 bases are TGTGCCAGCAGCTTGGGTACAGGTAATAATCAGCCCCAGCATTTT. J is TRBJ1-5 and V is TRBV5-6, with D perhaps matching TRBD1 (5 bases). CDR1 is SGHDT and CDR2 is YYEEEE in the germline V gene. Trimming removed 0 bases from V and 4 bases from J, with 11 bases in between. The CDR3 has 15 amino acids.

The chain joins TRBV30 to TRBJ2-6; no firm D call. The germline V gene encodes CDR1 GTSNPN and CDR2 SVGIG (reference sequence). This CDR3 is built from 14 residues. Trimming left V 3 bases short and J 1 base short, with 7 bases between. The chain's CDR3 is CAWSRVSGANVLTF. The DNA of the CDR3 is TGTGCCTGGAGCCGGGTGTCTGGGGCCAACGTCCTGACTTTC.

This chain links TRBV10-2 with TRBJ1-5; weak D call: TRBD1 (5 bases). The V end lost 3 bases, the J end lost 2 bases, and 14 bases lay between the germline ends. There are 16 residues in the CDR3. Germline V gives CDR1 WSHSY, CDR2 SAAADI. The CDR3 protein is CASSERGRGGNQPQHF. The CDR3, as DNA: TGCGCCAGCAGTGAACGCGGACGGGGGGGCAATCAGCCCCAGCATTTT.

The V and J genes are TRBV19 and TRBJ1-5; tentatively, D is TRBD1 (6 bases). The CDR3 runs to 15 residues. CDR1 and CDR2 (germline): LNHDA, SQIVND (reference sequence). Trimming cost V 6 bases and J 0 bases, with 12 bases left between them. CDR3 sequence (DNA): TGTGCCAGTAGCTGGGGGCACAATAGCAATCAGCCCCAGCATTTT. Encoded protein: CASSWGHNSNQPQHF.

V usage is TRBV5-4 and J usage is TRBJ2-1; TRBD1 matches 7 bases. This CDR3 has 15 residues. The V gene end was trimmed by 4 bases and the J gene end by 5 bases; junction bases not matched to a gene: 9. Germline V gene sequence: CDR1 SGHNT, CDR2 YYREEE (reference sequence). The CDR3 sequence is CASSPWTGLDNEQFF. The CDR3 bases are TGTGCCAGCAGCCCCTGGACAGGCCTCGACAATGAGCAGTTCTTC.

The chain is built from TRBV5-6 and TRBJ2-3; D perhaps matches TRBD1 (5 bases). The CDR3 runs 14 residues. Germline loops: CDR1 SGHDT, CDR2 YYEEEE. Trimming took 5 bases from V and 4 from J, leaving 14 bases between them. CDR3 residues: CASSTRTGSDTQYF. The CDR3 region has the DNA TGTGCCAGCAGTACGCGAACAGGATCAGATACGCAGTATTTT.

V usage is TRBV11-2 and J usage is TRBJ2-7, with 12 positions matching TRBD1. CDR3 length: 15 amino acids. V shed 5 bases, J shed 4 bases, and the junction held 6 bases outside the gene matches. Per the germline V gene, CDR1 is SGHAT and CDR2 is FQNNGV. Here the CDR3 reads CASSAGQGAVYEQYF. The CDR3 DNA reads as TGTGCCAGCAGCGCGGGACAGGGGGCGGTTTACGAGCAGTACTTC.

CDR3 sequence reads: CASSQDRGPLNTGELFF. The CDR3 nucleotides read TGTGCCAGCAGCCAGGACAGGGGGCCCTTAAACACCGGGGAGCTGTTTTTT. The chain joins TRBV7-8 to TRBJ2-2, with TRBD1 matching over 11 bases. Per the germline V gene, CDR1 is SGHVS and CDR2 is FQNEAQ. This CDR3 is built from 17 residues. Trimming took 5 bases from V and 2 from J; bases not matched to a gene: 7.